This TCR beta chain was captured in a study of CD8 T cells in ankylosing spondylitis. Study-wide findings and caveats: A TCR beta motif of eight highly homologous variants appeared characteristic of ankylosing spondylitis blood. Previous work reported some of these motif variants in the synovial fluid and blood of reactive arthritis.

TCRdb passed the 5' RACE reads through MiXCR, listing each CDR3 protein once. The sample has some 450,000 distinct CDR3 sequences; about a sixth are singletons. The CDR3 runs 14 residues. V was shortened by 4 bases and J by 4 bases, with 11 bases between the two germline ends. The V gene's germline CDR1 is KGHDR and CDR2 SFDVKD. This clonotype was seen only a few times. As yet, its antigen is unknown. Sequenced: blood, either unsorted or a sorted T cell fraction (not recorded which). The chain carries TRBV24-1 and TRBJ2-3; D gene unclear. The origin of this receptor is a male donor with ankylosing spondylitis. Here the CDR3 reads CATSESRSADTQYF. The CDR3 DNA reads TGTGCCACCAGTGAGTCACGGTCGGCAGATACGCAGTATTTT.